The source of this T cell receptor beta chain is a study of early T cells in non-severe SARS-CoV-2 infection (dated by TCRdb to the early 2020s). With regard to the full study: Because TCR sequencing was done on bulk RNA from unsorted whole blood, the alpha and beta chains could not be paired. Study-level results and caveats: VDJdb matching was skewed toward anti-spike CD8 responses and likely underestimated virus-specific expansions by missing private and CD4 specificities.

The table lists this clonotype with many counts. Its antigen is still unknown. No much larger clonotype is one base removed from it; base qualities were not supplied. From the cysteine up to the phenylalanine, the CDR3 has a length of 13 residues. Only CDR3 DNA is held: 39 bases, read in frame from base 1. The germline V and J ends show losses of 6 bases and 8 bases respectively, and no gene match explains 9 bases of the junction. This was a case-control study nested in a cohort of healthcare workers in London, UK, who had nasopharyngeal swab PCR tests and blood samples taken every week. Healthcare workers were recruited between 23 and 31 March 2020, during the week of the UK lockdown, and were followed weekly for up to about 15 weeks. Receptor libraries were prepared by 5' RACE. Reads for this sample came from a NextSeq 500. Unique molecular identifiers were attached to individual cDNA molecules in the TCR library protocol so that sequencing error and PCR bias could be corrected. TCR alpha and beta chains were both sequenced, and the abundances of alpha and beta sequences in each sample were closely correlated with each other. In the authors' own workflow: Decombinator V4 was used to annotate the V gene, J gene and CDR3 of the TCR sequences. Expanded TCRs were defined as changing significantly between any two time points under a Poisson model with p below 0.0001. TCR abundances were normalised to the total number of TCRs sequenced per sample and expressed as counts per million. MAIT TCRs were defined by TRAV1-2 paired with TRAJ12, TRAJ20 or TRAJ33, and iNKT TCRs by TRAV10 paired with TRAJ18. VDJdb, accessed on 1 November 2021, was searched for TCRs annotated for CMV, EBV and SARS-CoV-2, and TCRs annotated for more than one antigen were excluded. TCRdb reanalyzed the raw reads on its own, using fastp at Q25 for trimming and MiXCR for clone calling, and kept in-frame beta chains. Identical CDR3 proteins give one entry, which carries the most common genes and DNA. The V and J calls shown here were made by TCRdb, not taken from the authors' results. The sample data list fewer than 65,000 distinct CDR3 sequences, and about 9.9% of these were observed just once. 1.2% of the sample goes to the ten largest clones.

The V gene is TRBV12-3 or TRBV12-4 and the J gene is TRBJ1-1; the junction holds 7 bases that match TRBD1. Sequencing used whole blood. This TCR was recovered from an adult who was a healthcare worker with PCR-confirmed SARS-CoV-2 infection or an uninfected control (not recorded which). The DNA sequence reads TGTGCCAGCAGCCCGTATTCGACAGGGGAAGCTTTCTTT. Its amino acids are CASSPYSTGEAFF.